The next 10 T cell receptor beta chains were all read from a single sample in a study of identical twins. From the 5' RACE reads, TCRdb called clonotypes with MiXCR, one entry per CDR3 protein. The table records 690,000 or so distinct CDR3 sequences, 8.6% of them present only once. These sequences were also reported in another study, on yellow fever vaccine responses in identical twins.

Sample: PBMCs. The source of these receptors is a woman younger than 35 in good health.

This clonotype has a handful of counts. The junction and the germline gene differ at one end; a read error may be behind it. This chain joins TRBV9 and TRBJ2-7, with TRBD1 as a possible D gene (6 bases). Germline CDR1 reads SGDLS; CDR2 reads YYNGEE. This CDR3 spans 14 amino acids. CDR3 residues: CASSVESGGYQQYF. The CDR3 nucleotides are TGTGCCAGCAGCGTAGAGTCTGGGGGCTACCAGCAGTACTTC.

V is TRBV15 and J is TRBJ2-6; D unresolved. The germline gives CDR1 LNHNV, CDR2 YYDKDF (reference sequence). Trimming stripped 3 bases from V and 2 bases from J, with 8 bases between. This CDR3 comprises 15 residues. CDR3 bases: TGTGCCACCAGCAGTCCGGTGCCTGGGGCCAACGTCCTGACTTTC. Translated: CATSSPVPGANVLTF. The variable domain in full, completed from reference TRBV15 and TRBJ2-6, reads DAMVIQNPRYQVTQFGKPVTLSCSQTLNHNVMYWYQQKSSQAPKLLFHYYDKDFNNEADTPDNFQSRRPNTSFCFLDIRSPGLGDTAMYLCATSSPVPGANVLTFGAGSRLTVL.

This clonotype has a handful of counts. V and J are TRBV6-2 or TRBV6-3 and TRBJ2-5; 10 nucleotides align to TRBD1. The CDR3 is made up of 15 amino acids. V shed 2 bases, J shed 4 bases, and the junction held 4 bases outside the gene matches. Germline V gives CDR1 MNHEY, CDR2 SVGEGT. CDR3 protein: CASSYATGGAETQYF. DNA for the CDR3: TGTGCCAGCAGTTACGCGACAGGGGGCGCAGAGACCCAGTACTTC.

V gene TRBV29-1 combines with J gene TRBJ2-3, with 9 bases matching TRBD1. Looked up from germline, CDR1 is SQVTM and CDR2 is ANQGSEA. This CDR3 is 16 amino acids long. The V segment lost 6 bases and the J segment 8 bases; nucleotides outside the gene matches: 18. The CDR3 region is CSVQGPGQGSAGTQYF. In DNA form, the CDR3 reads TGCAGCGTCCAGGGCCCGGGACAGGGCTCGGCCGGTACGCAGTATTTT.

This sequence joins TRBV19 and TRBJ2-7; D call uncertain. The CDR3 is 13 residues long. Trimming cost V 3 bases and J 6 bases, with 12 bases left between them. Germline V gene lookup returns CDR1 LNHDA and CDR2 SQIVND (reference sequence). CDR3 nucleotide sequence: TGTGCCAGTAGTATGATGGGGAATGGCGAGCAGTACTTC. Its protein is CASSMMGNGEQYF. The whole variable domain, filled in from reference TRBV19 and TRBJ2-7, reads DGGITQSPKYLFRKEGQNVTLSCEQNLNHDAMYWYRQDPGQGLRLIYYSQIVNDFQKGDIAEGYSVSREKKESFPLTVTSAQKNPTAFYLCASSMMGNGEQYFGPGTRLTVT.

The chain has TRBV10-3 and TRBJ1-4; D remains ambiguous. The CDR3 runs to 13 residues. V was trimmed by 4 bases and J by 5 bases, leaving 8 bases between them. Germline V gives CDR1 ENHRY, CDR2 SYGVKD. CDR3 in amino acids: CAISGAKNEKLFF. The CDR3 DNA sequence: TGTGCCATCAGTGGGGCGAAAAATGAAAAACTGTTTTTT.

This clonotype has just a few counts. The rearrangement links TRBV27 to TRBJ1-6; possibly TRBD1 for D (5 bases). V was clipped by 1 base and J by 6 bases, with 10 bases between them. Germline V CDR1 and CDR2: MNHEY, SMNVEV (reference sequence). The CDR3 has 15 residues. CDR3 in amino acids: CASSLLWGANSPLHF. The DNA of the CDR3 is TGTGCCAGCAGTTTATTATGGGGCGCTAATTCACCCCTCCACTTT.

This clonotype was observed at least ten times. The chain couples TRBV7-2 to TRBJ2-7; D is perhaps TRBD2 (6 bases). The CDR3 runs 14 residues. Deletions cut 2 bases from V and 4 bases from J, with 12 bases between. The germline CDR1 and CDR2 sequences are SGHTA and FQGNSA. This CDR3 reads CASSLLASHYEQYF. The CDR3 nucleotides read TGTGCCAGCAGCTTACTAGCGAGCCATTACGAGCAGTACTTC.

V usage is TRBV20-1 and J usage is TRBJ2-1; maybe TRBD1 (7 bases). V was pared by 7 bases and J by 9 bases, with 19 bases between. Germline CDR1 is DFQATT and CDR2 is SNEGSKA (reference sequence). The CDR3 totals 13 residues. The CDR3 spells CSVGGQGDFEQFF. The DNA for the CDR3 is TGCAGTGTAGGGGGGCAGGGGGATTTTGAGCAGTTCTTC.

This clonotype has ten or more counts. The chain links TRBV29-1 to TRBJ2-3, with D tentatively TRBD1 (6 bases). The V end lost 3 bases, the J end lost 7 bases, and 17 bases lay between the germline ends. Germline V lookup: CDR1 SQVTM, CDR2 ANQGSEA. The length of the CDR3 is 14 residues. The chain's CDR3 is CSVEQPGVGYTQYF. CDR3 DNA: TGCAGCGTTGAGCAACCAGGGGTAGGGTATACGCAGTATTTT.